Shown below are 23 T cell receptor beta chains from a single sample sequenced in a study of T-cell reconstitution after alpha-beta-depleted transplantation in children. As it was prepared, the TCRbeta library received unique molecular identifiers. TCRdb recomputed calls from the PCR reads with MiXCR, one row per CDR3 protein. The profile shows roughly 670,000 distinct CDR3 sequences, less than 15% of them singletons. The material was PBMCs, obtained before TCRalphabeta/CD19-depleted stem cell transplant. These receptors came from a girl aged 2 to 9 with congenital amegakaryocytic thrombocytopenia, due to receive a stem cell transplant.

V and J are TRBV20-1 and TRBJ2-5, with 8 bases matching TRBD2. V dropped 6 bases and J dropped 2; count of bases not matched to a gene: 14. The CDR3 contains 16 residues. Germline lookup yields CDR1 DFQATT and CDR2 SNEGSKA (reference sequence). This chain's CDR3 is CSATGPGGPRQETQYF. The CDR3 DNA follows: TGCAGTGCCACGGGGCCGGGAGGGCCAAGACAAGAGACCCAGTACTTC.

This clonotype was recorded many times. The chain joins TRBV29-1 to TRBJ2-2; D may be TRBD2 (5 bases). This CDR3 is 14 amino acids long. With 4 bases removed from V and 2 bases from J, the gap between germline ends came to 11 bases. Germline V gives CDR1 SQVTM, CDR2 ANQGSEA. The CDR3 DNA is TGCAGCGTTGTTACCAGACTAAACACCGGGGAGCTGTTTTTT. Translating gives CSVVTRLNTGELFF.

This clonotype was detected many times. CDR3 coding DNA: TGCAGTGCACAACCGGGACTAGCGGGAGTCGGTGAGCAGTTCTTC. As protein: CSAQPGLAGVGEQFF. V usage is TRBV20-1 and J usage is TRBJ2-1; 14 bases are shared with TRBD2. Germline V lookup: CDR1 DFQATT, CDR2 SNEGSKA (reference sequence). This CDR3 spans 15 amino acids. V was clipped by 6 bases and J by 9 bases; unmatched bases: 10.

The chain is built from TRBV6-1 and TRBJ2-3; weak D call: TRBD2 (5 bases). Germline CDR1 MNHNS, CDR2 SASEGT. The CDR3 contains 14 residues. Trimming took off 7 bases at V and 1 base at J, with 12 bases between the two ends. CDR3 sequence: CASTRGRGTDTQYF. In DNA, the CDR3 is TGTGCCAGCACCCGGGGTAGGGGCACAGATACGCAGTATTTT.

This clonotype was counted at least ten times. V usage is TRBV25-1 and J usage is TRBJ2-3; tentatively, D is TRBD1 or TRBD2 (6 bases each). The CDR3 consists of 16 residues. V lost 0 bases, J lost 11 bases, and 21 bases lay in between. Germline assignment: CDR1 MGHDK and CDR2 SYGVNS. The CDR3 protein is CASSEYLGGRRYLQYF. The DNA for the CDR3 is TGTGCCAGCAGTGAATACTTGGGGGGCCGTCGATATCTGCAGTATTTT.

In this sample, this clonotype turned up a few times. The V gene is TRBV9, the J gene TRBJ2-1; 11 nucleotides match TRBD2. This CDR3 is 15 amino acids long. Germline V gives CDR1 SGDLS, CDR2 YYNGEE. The V gene end was trimmed by 4 bases and the J gene end by 6 bases; junction bases not matched to a gene: 6. The CDR3 loop is CASSYGSGRVNEQFF. The CDR3 coding sequence is TGTGCCAGCAGCTACGGTAGCGGGAGGGTCAATGAGCAGTTCTTC. The complete variable domain, with remaining parts taken from reference TRBV9 and TRBJ2-1, reads DSGVTQTPKHLITATGQRVTLRCSPRSGDLSVYWYQQSLDQGLQFLIQYYNGEERAKGNILERFSAQQFPDLHSELNLSSLELGDSALYFCASSYGSGRVNEQFFGPGTRLTVL.

This clonotype was seen many times. The rearrangement uses TRBV5-1 and TRBJ2-2; tentative D call: TRBD2 (5 bases). The CDR3 is 14 amino acids. Germline assignment: CDR1 SGHRS and CDR2 YFSETQ. Trimming cost V 0 bases and J 4 bases, with 7 bases left between them. The CDR3 nucleotides read TGCGCCAGCAGCTTGGGACGGGGCACCGGGGAGCTGTTTTTT. It encodes CASSLGRGTGELFF. The full variable domain, in which reference TRBV5-1 and TRBJ2-2 provide the parts outside the CDR3, is KAGVTQTPRYLIKTRGQQVTLSCSPISGHRSVSWYQQTPGQGLQFLFEYFSETQRNKGNFPGRFSGRQFSNSRSEMNVSTLELGDSALYLCASSLGRGTGELFFGEGSRLTVL.

Ten or more counts support this clonotype. The chain combines TRBV29-1 with TRBJ2-4, with D possibly TRBD2 on 6 matching bases. CDR3 size: 14 residues. V gave up 6 bases and J gave up 1 base, with 13 bases separating them. Germline CDR1 is SQVTM and CDR2 is ANQGSEA. The CDR3 DNA sequence: TGCAGCGTGGCCCCGGCGGGGGCCAAAAACATTCAGTACTTC. Amino acids: CSVAPAGAKNIQYF.

This clonotype was recorded at least ten times. The chain links TRBV20-1 to TRBJ2-3; 8 bases are shared with TRBD2. J gave up 7 bases and V 5 bases, and 17 bases lay outside the gene matches. The CDR3 consists of 16 residues. Per the germline V gene, CDR1 is DFQATT and CDR2 is SNEGSKA (reference sequence). The DNA for the CDR3 is TGCAGTGCTTTATTACCCGGGACTAGGGCGACGTATACGCAGTATTTT. It yields the protein CSALLPGTRATYTQYF.

This clonotype was recorded at least ten times. This chain links TRBV7-8 with TRBJ2-7, with D unresolved. Trimming removed 1 base from V and 7 bases from J, with 8 bases in between. The CDR3 runs to 12 residues. Germline assignment: CDR1 SGHVS and CDR2 FQNEAQ. The CDR3: CASSLGTREQYF. Here the CDR3 DNA reads TGTGCCAGCAGCTTAGGCACCAGGGAGCAGTACTTC.

The sample holds a few counts of this clonotype. The genes are TRBV3-1 and TRBJ2-5; 15 bases fit TRBD2. CDR3 size: 19 residues. J lost 2 bases, V lost 6 bases, and 13 bases had no gene match. Germline V CDR1 and CDR2: LGHDT, YNNKEL (reference sequence). The CDR3: CASSFTGPGLAGGQETQYF. The DNA for the CDR3 is TGTGCCAGCAGTTTTACGGGACCGGGACTAGCGGGAGGACAAGAGACCCAGTACTTC.

The V gene is TRBV20-1, the J gene TRBJ1-1, with D maybe TRBD1 (6 bases). Germline loops: CDR1 DFQATT, CDR2 SNEGSKA (reference sequence). CDR3 length equals 17 residues. Trimming pared 6 bases from V and 1 base from J, leaving 24 bases between. CDR3 nucleotide sequence: TGCAGTGCGGCGAAACACGAACCCCGGGACAAGAACACTGAAGCTTTCTTT. Protein product: CSAAKHEPRDKNTEAFF.

This clonotype has at least ten counts. CDR3 region: CSARGLGGPYEQYF. CDR3 nucleotides: TGCAGTGCTAGAGGACTAGGTGGGCCCTACGAGCAGTACTTC. This rearrangement joins TRBV20-1 to TRBJ2-7, with D possibly being TRBD2 (6 bases). The CDR3 is made up of 14 amino acids. V lost 1 base to trimming and J lost 2 bases, with 12 bases between them. Looked up from germline, CDR1 is DFQATT and CDR2 is SNEGSKA (reference sequence).

This clonotype has ten or more counts. The chain joins TRBV10-3 to TRBJ2-1; D is perhaps TRBD1 (5 bases). This CDR3 contains 15 residues. V was clipped by 10 bases and J by 5 bases, with 21 bases between them. The germline V gene encodes CDR1 ENHRY and CDR2 SYGVKD. In DNA, the CDR3 is TGTGCCACCCAGGGCGCCCGTGGGCGTGACAATGAGCAGTTCTTC. The encoded protein is CATQGARGRDNEQFF.

This clonotype was counted between two and nine times. This sequence joins TRBV15 and TRBJ2-1; 7 bases agree with TRBD2. V shed 1 base and J 9 bases; nucleotides not matched to a gene: 6. This CDR3 is built from 14 residues. Germline V gene data show CDR1 as LNHNV and CDR2 as YYDKDF (reference sequence). The CDR3 region has the DNA TGTGCCACCAGCAGAGTCCAGCGGGATAGTGAGCAGTTCTTC. This translates into CATSRVQRDSEQFF.

The J gene is TRBJ2-1, the V gene TRBV20-1; 7 nucleotides align to TRBD1. V trimming: 8 bases; J trimming: 3 bases; junction bases outside the gene matches: 10. Germline loops: CDR1 DFQATT, CDR2 SNEGSKA (reference sequence). The CDR3 consists of 14 residues. The CDR3 coding sequence is TGCAGTACTCCCTCGGGACAGCTCTACAATGAGCAGTTCTTC. Protein sequence: CSTPSGQLYNEQFF.

In its sample, this clonotype was seen a few times. The gene calls are TRBV7-8 and TRBJ2-1; 14 nucleotides line up with TRBD2. V lost 5 bases to trimming and J lost 8 bases; unmatched junction nucleotides: 5. The CDR3 runs to 15 residues. Germline assignment: CDR1 SGHVS and CDR2 FQNEAQ. The DNA of the CDR3 is TGTGCCAGCAGCCCGCGACTAGCGGGGGGGGATGAGCAGTTCTTC. It specifies CASSPRLAGGDEQFF.

This chain connects TRBV25-1 to TRBJ1-1; tentatively, D is TRBD1 (6 bases). The CDR3 length is 14 residues. V shed 6 bases and J shed 4 bases, with 15 bases lying between them. Germline CDR1 is MGHDK and CDR2 is SYGVNS. The CDR3 sequence is CASRPTGTSTEAFF. CDR3 DNA: TGTGCCAGCAGGCCTACAGGGACTTCCACTGAAGCTTTCTTT. Supplemented by reference TRBV25-1 and TRBJ1-1, the full variable domain reads EADIYQTPRYLVIGTGKKITLECSQTMGHDKMYWYQQDPGMELHLIHYSYGVNSTEKGDLSSESTVSRIRTEHFPLTLESARPSHTSQYLCASRPTGTSTEAFFGQGTRLTVV.

The V call is TRBV29-1, the J call TRBJ1-4; D is unresolved. This CDR3 spans 15 amino acids. The germline V and J ends were trimmed by 4 bases and 5 bases, with 17 bases remaining between them. In germline, CDR1 is SQVTM, CDR2 ANQGSEA. The CDR3 region has the DNA TGCAGCGTTGGGAAGGGTTTTGAGCAGAATGAAAAACTGTTTTTT. Its translation is CSVGKGFEQNEKLFF.

In its sample, this clonotype was seen many times. The rearrangement joins TRBV12-3 or TRBV12-4 to TRBJ1-1, with 9 bases matching TRBD1. V was clipped by 7 bases and J by 0 bases; unmatched bases: 6. This CDR3 comprises 15 residues. The CDR3 sequence: CASIERDRVNTEAFF. CDR3 in DNA: TGTGCCAGCATTGAGCGGGACAGGGTGAACACTGAAGCTTTCTTT.

This clonotype has a handful of counts. This chain uses TRBV12-3 or TRBV12-4 with TRBJ2-7, with 9 bases lining up with TRBD1. The V and J ends lost 6 bases and 3 bases, in that order; junction bases with no gene match: 9. The CDR3 is made up of 15 amino acids. The CDR3 bases are TGTGCCAGCAGCCTCACCGGGACAGGGAACTACGAGCAGTACTTC. Its protein product is CASSLTGTGNYEQYF.

This clonotype was detected ten times or more. The V and J genes are TRBV5-5 and TRBJ1-2, with D maybe TRBD1 (5 bases). The CDR3 has 15 residues. V lost 4 bases and J 5 bases, leaving 18 bases between the germline ends. Looked up from germline, CDR1 is SGHKS and CDR2 is YYEKEE (reference sequence). The CDR3 region has the DNA TGTGCCAGCAGCCCCCTCATGAGGGGATCGTATGGCTACACCTTC. Translation gives CASSPLMRGSYGYTF.

This chain links TRBV11-2 with TRBJ2-7; D is possibly TRBD2 (6 bases). Trimming shortened V by 2 bases and J by 7 bases, and 21 bases separated the two germline ends. The germline CDR1 and CDR2 sequences are SGHAT and FQNNGV. The CDR3 covers 16 residues. The DNA for the CDR3 is TGTGCCAGCAGCTTAAATCCCAGACTAGGGGAAGAGGAGCAGTACTTC. This sequence encodes CASSLNPRLGEEEQYF.